The clone carrying this TCR beta chain was observed a handful of times. The antigen remains undetermined. Trimming stripped 1 base from V and 6 bases from J, with 9 bases between. CDR1 is DFQATT, CDR2 SNEGSKA, per germline (reference sequence). This CDR3 has 12 residues. Overall study results and limits: The larger-cohort validation was restricted to a single TCR beta V-J rearrangement rather than whole repertoires.

Semi-nested PCR with Nested Universal Primer A followed constant-region reverse priming of full-length variable regions. Each CDR3 protein is one row after TCRdb ran MiXCR on the 5' RACE reads. The sample yields around 50,000 distinct CDR3 sequences, roughly 28% seen once. The chain uses TRBV20-1 and TRBJ1-1; no clear D gene. Sequenced: tumor-infiltrating memory CD4+ T cells sorted from the breast tumor. Subset specified: memory CD4+ T cells, CD4+CD45RO+CD25-. The TCR sequence derives from a female donor with breast cancer. The CDR3 sequence is CSARADAPEAFF. The CDR3 bases are TGCAGTGCTAGAGCGGATGCCCCTGAAGCTTTCTTT.